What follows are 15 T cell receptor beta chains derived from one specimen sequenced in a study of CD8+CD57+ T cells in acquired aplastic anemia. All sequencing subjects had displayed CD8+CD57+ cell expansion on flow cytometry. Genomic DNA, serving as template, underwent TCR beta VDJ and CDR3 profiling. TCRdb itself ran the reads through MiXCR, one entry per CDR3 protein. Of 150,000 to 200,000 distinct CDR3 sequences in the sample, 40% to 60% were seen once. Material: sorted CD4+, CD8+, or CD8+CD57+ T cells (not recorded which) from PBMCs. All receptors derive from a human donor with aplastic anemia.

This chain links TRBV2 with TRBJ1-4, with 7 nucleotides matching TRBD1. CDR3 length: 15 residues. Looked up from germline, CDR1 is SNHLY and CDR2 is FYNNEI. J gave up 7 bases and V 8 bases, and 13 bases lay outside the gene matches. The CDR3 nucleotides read TGTGCCAGCCGGACCACAGGGGCCGGAGGTGAAAAACTGTTTTTT. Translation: CASRTTGAGGEKLFF.

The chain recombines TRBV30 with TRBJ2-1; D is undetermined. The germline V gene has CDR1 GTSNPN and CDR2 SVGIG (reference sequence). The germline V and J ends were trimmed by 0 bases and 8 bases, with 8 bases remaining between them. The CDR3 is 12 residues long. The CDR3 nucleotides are TGTGCCTGGAGTGTACTAAAGGATGAGCAGTTCTTC. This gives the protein CAWSVLKDEQFF. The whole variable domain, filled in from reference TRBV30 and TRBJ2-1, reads SQTIHQWPATLVQPVGSPLSLECTVEGTSNPNLYWYRQAAGRGLQLLFYSVGIGQISSEVPQNLSASRPQDRQFILSSKKLLLSDSGFYLCAWSVLKDEQFFGPGTRLTVL.

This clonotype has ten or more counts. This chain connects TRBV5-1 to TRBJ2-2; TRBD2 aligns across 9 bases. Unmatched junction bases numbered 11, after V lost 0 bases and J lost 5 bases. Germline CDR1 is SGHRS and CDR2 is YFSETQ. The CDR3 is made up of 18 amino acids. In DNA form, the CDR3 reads TGCGCCAGCAGCTTGGCCGAGGCGGGAGGGCCAGGGACCGGGGAGCTGTTTTTT. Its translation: CASSLAEAGGPGTGELFF.

CDR3 loop: CASSQVTGTEAFF. In DNA form, the CDR3 reads TGTGCCAGCAGCCAAGTTACGGGGACTGAAGCTTTCTTT. This chain joins TRBV3-1 and TRBJ1-1; the D is unclear. Trimming cost V 1 base and J 5 bases, with 8 bases left between them. The germline V gene encodes CDR1 LGHDT and CDR2 YNNKEL (reference sequence). The CDR3 runs 13 residues.

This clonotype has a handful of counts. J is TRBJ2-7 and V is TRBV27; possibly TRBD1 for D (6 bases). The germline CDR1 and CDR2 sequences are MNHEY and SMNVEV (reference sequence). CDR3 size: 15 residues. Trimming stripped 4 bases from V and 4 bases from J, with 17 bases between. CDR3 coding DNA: TGTGCCAGCAGTTGGGACACCACCCTCCGATACGAGCAGTACTTC. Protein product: CASSWDTTLRYEQYF.

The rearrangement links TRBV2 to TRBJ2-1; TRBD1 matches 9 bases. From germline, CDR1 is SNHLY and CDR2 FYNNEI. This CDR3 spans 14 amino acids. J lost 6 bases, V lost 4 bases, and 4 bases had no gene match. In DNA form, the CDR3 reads TGTGCCAGCAGTGCGGGACAGGGTGTCAATGAGCAGTTCTTC. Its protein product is CASSAGQGVNEQFF.

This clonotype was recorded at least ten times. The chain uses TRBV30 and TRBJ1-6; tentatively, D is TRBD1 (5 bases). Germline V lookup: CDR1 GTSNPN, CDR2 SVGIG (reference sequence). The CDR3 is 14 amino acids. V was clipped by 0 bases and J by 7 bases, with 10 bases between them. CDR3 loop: CAWSVGEGNSPLHF. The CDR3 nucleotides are TGTGCCTGGAGTGTAGGGGAGGGGAATTCACCCCTCCACTTT.

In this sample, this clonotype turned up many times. As DNA, the CDR3 is TGCAGCGCGGGGAGAGTTTCCCTGTACAATGAGCAGTTCTTC. It yields the protein CSAGRVSLYNEQFF. The rearrangement links TRBV29-1 to TRBJ2-1, with D possibly matching TRBD2 (5 bases). V was trimmed by 7 bases and J by 4 bases, leaving 17 bases between them. The CDR3 is 14 amino acids. Germline V CDR1 and CDR2: SQVTM, ANQGSEA.

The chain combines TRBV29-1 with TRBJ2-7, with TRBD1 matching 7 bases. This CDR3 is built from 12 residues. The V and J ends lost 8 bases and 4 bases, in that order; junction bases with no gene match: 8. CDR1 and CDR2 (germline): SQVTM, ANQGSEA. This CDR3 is CSLGQERYEQYF. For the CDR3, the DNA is TGCAGCTTAGGACAGGAGCGTTACGAGCAGTACTTC.

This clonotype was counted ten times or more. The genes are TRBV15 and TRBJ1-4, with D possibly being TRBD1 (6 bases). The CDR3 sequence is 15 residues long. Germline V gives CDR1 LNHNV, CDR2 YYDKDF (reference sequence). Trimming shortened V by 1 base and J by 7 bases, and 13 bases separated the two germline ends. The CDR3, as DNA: TGTGCCACCAGCAGAGTACGGGACACCCCTGAAAAACTGTTTTTT. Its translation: CATSRVRDTPEKLFF.

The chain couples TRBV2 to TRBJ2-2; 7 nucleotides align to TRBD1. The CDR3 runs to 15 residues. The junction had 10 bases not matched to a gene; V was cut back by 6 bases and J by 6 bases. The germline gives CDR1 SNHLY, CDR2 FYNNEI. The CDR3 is CASSERTGRPGELFF. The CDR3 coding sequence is TGTGCCAGCAGCGAGCGGACAGGACGTCCCGGGGAGCTGTTTTTT.

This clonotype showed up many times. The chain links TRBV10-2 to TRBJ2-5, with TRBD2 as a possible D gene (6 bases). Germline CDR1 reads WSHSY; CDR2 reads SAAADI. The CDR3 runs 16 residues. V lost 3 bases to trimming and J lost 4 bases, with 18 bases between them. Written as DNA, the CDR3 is TGCGCCAGCAGTGACCCCCGGGACTGGCGTGGAGAGACCCAGTACTTC. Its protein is CASSDPRDWRGETQYF.

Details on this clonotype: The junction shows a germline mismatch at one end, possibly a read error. The CDR3 coding sequence is TGTGCCACCAGCAGTAGGACAGGGAATGGCTATGGCTGCACCTTC. Amino acid sequence: CATSSRTGNGYGCTF. This sequence joins TRBV15 and TRBJ1-2; 8 bases are shared with TRBD1. CDR1 is LNHNV, CDR2 YYDKDF, per germline (reference sequence). The CDR3 has 15 amino acids.

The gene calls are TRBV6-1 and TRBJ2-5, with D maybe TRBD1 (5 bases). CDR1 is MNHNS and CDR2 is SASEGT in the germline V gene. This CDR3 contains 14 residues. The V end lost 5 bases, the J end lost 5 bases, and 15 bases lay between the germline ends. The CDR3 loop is CASSLFLGPETQYF. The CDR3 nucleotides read TGTGCCAGCAGTCTGTTCCTGGGGCCGGAGACCCAGTACTTC.

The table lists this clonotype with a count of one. The CDR3 sequence: CASSLLFMRTGGTGELFF. The CDR3 DNA follows: TGTGCCAGCAGCTTGCTCTTCATGAGGACAGGGGGGACCGGGGAGCTGTTTTTT. The chain is built from TRBV5-6 and TRBJ2-2; 10 bases agree with TRBD1. V was clipped by 1 base and J by 5 bases; unmatched bases: 11. The CDR3 length is 18 residues. Germline loops: CDR1 SGHDT, CDR2 YYEEEE.